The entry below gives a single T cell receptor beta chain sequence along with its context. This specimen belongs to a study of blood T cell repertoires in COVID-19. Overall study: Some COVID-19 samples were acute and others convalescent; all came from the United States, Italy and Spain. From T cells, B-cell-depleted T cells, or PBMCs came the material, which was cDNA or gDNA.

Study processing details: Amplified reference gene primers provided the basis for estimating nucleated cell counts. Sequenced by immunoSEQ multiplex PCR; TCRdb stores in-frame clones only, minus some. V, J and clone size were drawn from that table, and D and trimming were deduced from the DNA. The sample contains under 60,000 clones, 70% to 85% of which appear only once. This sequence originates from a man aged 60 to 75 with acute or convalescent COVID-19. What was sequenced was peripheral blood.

Here the CDR3 DNA reads TGTGCCAGCAGACCGAGCGGGACAATCAAAGAGACCCAGTACTTC. Translating gives CASRPSGTIKETQYF. The chain combines TRBV28 with TRBJ2-5; D might be TRBD2 (7 bases). Germline V lookup: CDR1 MDHEN, CDR2 SYDVKM. The germline V and J ends were trimmed by 6 bases and 3 bases, with 17 bases remaining between them. There are 15 residues in the CDR3.